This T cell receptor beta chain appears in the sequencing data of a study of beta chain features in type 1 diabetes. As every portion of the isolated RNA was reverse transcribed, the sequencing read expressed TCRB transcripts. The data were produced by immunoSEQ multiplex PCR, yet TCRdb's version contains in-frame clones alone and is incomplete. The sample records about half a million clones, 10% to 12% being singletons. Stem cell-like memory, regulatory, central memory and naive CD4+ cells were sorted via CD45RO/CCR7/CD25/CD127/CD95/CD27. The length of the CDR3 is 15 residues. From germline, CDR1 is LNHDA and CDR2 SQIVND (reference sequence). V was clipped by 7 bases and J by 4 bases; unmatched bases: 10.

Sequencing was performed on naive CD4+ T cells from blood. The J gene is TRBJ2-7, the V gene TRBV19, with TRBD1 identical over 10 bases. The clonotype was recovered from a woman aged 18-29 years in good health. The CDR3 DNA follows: TGTGCCAGTACCGTGGGACAGGGGCCCCCTTACGAGCAGTACTTC. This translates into CASTVGQGPPYEQYF.